These T cell receptor beta chains were read from a single sample in a study of sequential checkpoint blockade in melanoma. Sequencing was performed with immunoSEQ multiplex PCR; in TCRdb, only in-frame clones are kept and a portion is missing. The sample includes approximately 26,000 clones, 70% to 80% seen only once; the top ten take approximately 23%. Sample: CD8+ T cells sorted from blood (inferred from file names), taken from a patient given nivolumab and ipilimumab in sequence. The receptor source for this set is a human donor with melanoma. The CDR3 runs from the conserved cysteine through the conserved F or W. The order of the fields is CDR3 length, V gene, J gene, CDR3 protein.

17	TRBV4-2	TRBJ2-1	CASSQDGLASSYNEQFF
12	TRBV6-5	TRBJ2-7	CASRTDYYEQYF
18	TRBV28	TRBJ2-7	CASSLLWGGAVGIDEQYF
16	TRBV5-4	TRBJ1-1	CASSLAVWTGWAEAFF
15	TRBV28	TRBJ2-5	CASSSWTARLETQYF
14	TRBV6-5	TRBJ1-1	CASSFYRGRTEAFF
17	TRBV6-4	TRBJ1-5	CASSDYYRGPPFQPQHF
15	TRBV29-1	TRBJ2-1	CSVVSGRASYNEQFF
15	TRBV14	TRBJ1-2	CASSSLSGLIYGYTF
14	TRBV5-8	TRBJ1-2	CASSPLPWSYGYTF
15	TRBV5-6	TRBJ2-7	CASSPNGQGTDEQYF
15	TRBV14	TRBJ1-1	CASSQVGGTGTEAFF
14	TRBV6-5	TRBJ2-7	CASSYAPNGYEQYF
12	TRBV5-1	TRBJ2-1	CASSPTNNEQFF
14	TRBV11-2	TRBJ2-7	CASSKTGTAYEQYF
15	TRBV29-1	TRBJ2-2	CSVEVRGTNTGELFF
12	TRBV19	TRBJ2-1	CASSMLNNEQFF
12	TRBV4-2	TRBJ1-3	CASRNSGETIYF
17	TRBV9	TRBJ2-2	CASSTRTIAENTGELFF
14	TRBV27	TRBJ1-5	CASSSRGENQPQHF
18	TRBV6-1	TRBJ2-7	CASSEAGSRGGSRKEQYF
17	TRBV4-1	TRBJ2-7	CASSKNLGSGTAYEQYF
15	TRBV4-3	TRBJ1-1	CASSQEGQGITEAFF
13	TRBV5-5	TRBJ2-7	CASSSDISYEQYF
13	TRBV29-1	TRBJ1-1	CSVDGILNTEAFF
11	TRBV20-1	TRBJ2-5	CSAGGRETQYF
16	TRBV4-3	TRBJ2-7	CASSQSWGRTPYEQYF
14	TRBV6-5	TRBJ1-5	CASSYLGGDQPQHF
13	TRBV4-1	TRBJ2-5	CASSQHSQETQYF
12	TRBV19	TRBJ2-7	CASSGTAYEQYF
14	TRBV9	TRBJ1-3	CASSPQSSGNTIYF
17	TRBV4-1	TRBJ2-7	CASSPYASGSLSYEQYF
14	TRBV19	TRBJ1-6	CASSITGENSPLHF
15	TRBV6-4	TRBJ1-4	CASSDSAGENEKLFF
16	TRBV6-4	TRBJ2-3	CASSDSASGGADTQYF
11	TRBV28	TRBJ2-2	CATGDTGELFF
16	TRBV5-4	TRBJ2-1	CASSDFAGVTSNEQFF
13	TRBV19	TRBJ1-4	CASSGTEDEKLFF
15	TRBV5-8	TRBJ1-2	CASSFSTRGARGYTF
16	TRBV9	TRBJ2-7	CASSATTSGKGLRQYF
16	TRBV28	TRBJ2-3	CASSPAPAGVEDTQYF
14	TRBV7-9	TRBJ2-5	CASSLGRSQETQYF
13	TRBV19	TRBJ2-7	CASQPTGVHEQYF